The 3 T cell receptor beta chains reported below all come from one sample, sequenced in a study of blood T cell repertoires in COVID-19 (dated by TCRdb to the early 2020s). Receptor libraries were prepared by the immunoSEQ multiplex PCR assay. In TCRdb, the immuneACCESS table is reduced to in-frame sequences with V and J assigned. These tables do not hold every clone; where another copy was compared, an unresolved V gene accounts for under half, and the others remain unexplained. In all, the sample holds 150,000 or so clones, and about 89% of those were seen once. Jointly, the top ten make up less than 5.5% of the sample. The sequenced sample was peripheral blood. Receptor source: a man aged 55 to 70 with COVID-19, enrolled during active disease.

CDR3 sequence reads: CASSTGTGTSPLHF. The CDR3 DNA follows: TGCGCCAGCAGCACCGGGACAGGGACCTCACCCCTCCACTTT. The chain couples TRBV5-1 to TRBJ1-6; 9 bases fit TRBD1. Germline V gene lookup returns CDR1 SGHRS and CDR2 YFSETQ. With 4 bases clipped from V and 10 bases from J, the junction kept 6 bases outside the gene matches. The CDR3 spans 14 residues.

The gene calls are TRBV3-1 (or the pseudogene TRBV3-2) and TRBJ2-5, with 7 bases aligning to TRBD1. V gave up 4 bases and J gave up 2 bases; unmatched junction bases: 4. This CDR3 has 14 residues. CDR1 is LGHDT, CDR2 YNNKEL, per germline (reference sequence). The CDR3 coding sequence is TGTGCCAGCAGCCTTCAGGGGGTTCAAGAGACCCAGTACTTC. It codes for CASSLQGVQETQYF.

V usage is TRBV29-1 and J usage is TRBJ1-2; D unresolved. The CDR3 totals 14 residues. V lost 2 bases, J lost 6 bases, and 16 bases lay in between. Germline V gene data show CDR1 as SQVTM and CDR2 as ANQGSEA. CDR3 amino acids: CSVETAREADGYTF. The CDR3 DNA reads TGCAGCGTTGAAACCGCAAGGGAGGCCGATGGCTACACCTTC.